This T cell receptor (beta chain) was documented in a study of blood T cell repertoires in COVID-19. Whole-study context: Collection of acute and convalescent COVID-19 samples took place in the United States, Italy and Spain. Sources were T cells, B-cell-depleted T cells, or PBMCs; the material itself was cDNA or gDNA.

Assay: immunoSEQ multiplex PCR; the TCRdb copy retains only in-frame clones and omits some. The sample yields a few hundred thousand clones, roughly nine tenths seen once. A PCR-confirmed or clinician-diagnosed COVID-19 case had contacted exposed participants within 2 weeks of entry. The material sequenced was PBMCs or T cells enriched from blood (not recorded which). This receptor was identified in a woman aged 40 to 55 who had been exposed to COVID-19.

CDR3 nucleotides: TGCAGCGTTGTGCAGGGGAATCAGCCCCAGCATTTT. It encodes CSVVQGNQPQHF. This chain connects TRBV29-1 to TRBJ1-5, with D perhaps matching TRBD1 (6 bases). Per germline, CDR1 SQVTM and CDR2 ANQGSEA. The CDR3 sequence is 12 residues long. Trimming pared 4 bases from V and 4 bases from J, leaving 8 bases between. Supplemented by reference TRBV29-1 and TRBJ1-5, the full variable domain reads SAVISQKPSRDICQRGTSLTIQCQVDSQVTMMFWYRQQPGQSLTLIATANQGSEATYESGFVIDKFPISRPNLTFSTLTVSNMSPEDSSIYLCSVVQGNQPQHFGDGTRLSIL.